The 4 T cell receptor beta chains below all came from one sample that was sequenced in a study of T-cell reconstitution after alpha-beta-depleted transplantation in children. During its preparation, the TCRbeta library received unique molecular identifiers. TCRdb itself ran the PCR reads through MiXCR, one entry per CDR3 protein. The sample shows hundreds of thousands of distinct CDR3 sequences, roughly a tenth of them seen only once. The material sequenced was PBMCs, taken before TCRalphabeta/CD19-depleted stem cell transplant. The source is a child aged 2 to 15 with inherited bone marrow failure, due to receive a stem cell transplant.

At least ten counts were recorded for this clonotype. V and J are TRBV5-1 and TRBJ2-2, with 7 bases matching TRBD1. Germline V gives CDR1 SGHRS, CDR2 YFSETQ. This CDR3 region has 14 residues. V lost 4 bases, J lost 3 bases, and 3 bases stayed unmatched. CDR3 in DNA: TGCGCCAGCAGCGGGGGACAGTACACCGGGGAGCTGTTTTTT. Translation gives CASSGGQYTGELFF.

This clonotype was seen at least ten times. The rearrangement joins TRBV11-2 to TRBJ2-2; TRBD1 matches 12 bases. The CDR3 sequence is 15 residues long. Germline V gene lookup returns CDR1 SGHAT and CDR2 FQNNGV. Trimming cost V 5 bases and J 6 bases; bases outside gene matches: 4. The chain's CDR3 is CASSPGQGAAGELFF. CDR3 in DNA: TGTGCCAGCAGCCCGGGACAGGGGGCTGCCGGGGAGCTGTTTTTT. Full variable domain (missing parts from reference TRBV11-2 and TRBJ2-2): EAGVAQSPRYKIIEKRQSVAFWCNPISGHATLYWYQQILGQGPKLLIQFQNNGVVDDSQLPKDRFSAERLKGVDSTLKIQPAKLEDSAVYLCASSPGQGAAGELFFGEGSRLTVL.

This clonotype was recorded at least ten times. The chain uses TRBV7-9 and TRBJ2-5, with D uncertain. Trimming stripped 2 bases from V and 2 bases from J, with 9 bases between. The CDR3 extends over 14 amino acids. Germline V gene lookup returns CDR1 SEHNR and CDR2 FQNEAQ (reference sequence). The CDR3 spells CASSLLAPQETQYF. The DNA for the CDR3 is TGTGCCAGCAGCTTACTGGCTCCGCAAGAGACCCAGTACTTC. Drawing the rest from reference TRBV7-9 and TRBJ2-5, the complete variable domain is DTGVSQNPRHKITKRGQNVTFRCDPISEHNRLYWYRQTLGQGPEFLTYFQNEAQLEKSRLLSDRFSAERPKGSFSTLEIQRTEQGDSAMYLCASSLLAPQETQYFGPGTRLLVL.

V usage is TRBV12-3 or TRBV12-4 and J usage is TRBJ2-7, with 8 positions matching TRBD1. Germline trimming cut 7 bases from V and 5 bases from J; bases unmatched to any gene: 13. The CDR3 sequence is 15 residues long. This CDR3 reads CASTTSGGAGHEQYF. The CDR3 region has the DNA TGTGCCAGCACCACTTCAGGGGGCGCTGGCCACGAGCAGTACTTC.